This record concerns one T cell receptor beta chain sequence. Its antigen is currently unknown. Reverse transcribing all isolated RNA meant expressed TCRB transcripts were sequenced. Data came from immunoSEQ multiplex PCR; TCRdb stores just in-frame clones and leaves some out. This sample has about 40,000 clones, with around 64% found just once. V lost 0 bases to trimming and J lost 8 bases; unmatched junction nucleotides: 8. The CDR3 extends over 16 amino acids. The V gene's germline CDR1 is LNHNV and CDR2 YYDKDF (reference sequence). The data belong to a study of beta chain features in type 1 diabetes. Study-wide findings and caveats: It was among patients, rather than healthy donors, that naive, central memory and Treg TCRB repertoires appeared more similar. Among all four CD4+ subsets, Type 1 diabetes patients had TCRB CDR3s that were moderately but significantly shorter. The question of HLA type influencing TCRB rearrangement was one that remained unresolved here.

Source material: Tregs from blood. This sequence joins TRBV15 and TRBJ2-1; 9 positions agree with TRBD2. The source is a woman in her twenties or thirties in good health. The CDR3: CATSRDRSGRADEQFF. Here the CDR3 DNA reads TGTGCCACCAGCAGAGATCGTAGCGGGAGAGCTGATGAGCAGTTCTTC.